This T cell receptor beta chain was identified in a study of graft-versus-host responses after intestinal transplantation. Across the whole study: Tacrolimus plus steroids were given to all recipients for about 3 years, preceded by anti-thymocyte globulin induction. Findings of the study overall: The authors found GvH clones in recipient marrow, some appearing first in ileum or blood. Early after transplant, HvG clones declined as circulating GvH clones peaked.

Turning to this clone: No antigen is known for it.

Assay: immunoSEQ multiplex PCR; the TCRdb copy retains only in-frame clones and omits some. The sample includes about 54,000 clones, about 90% of them seen just once. The CDR3 is made up of 15 amino acids. Per the germline V gene, CDR1 is KGHSH and CDR2 is LQKENI. Trimming took off 6 bases at V and 0 bases at J, with 14 bases between the two ends. The sequence was collected from a human patient who received an intestinal transplant, so some T cells may come from the graft donor. Material: PBMCs, obtained roughly 660 days after intestinal transplant. This chain uses TRBV18 with TRBJ1-2; D remains unclear. CDR3 protein: CASSTDIQPNYGYTF. The CDR3 bases are TGTGCCAGCTCGACTGACATCCAGCCTAACTATGGCTACACCTTC.